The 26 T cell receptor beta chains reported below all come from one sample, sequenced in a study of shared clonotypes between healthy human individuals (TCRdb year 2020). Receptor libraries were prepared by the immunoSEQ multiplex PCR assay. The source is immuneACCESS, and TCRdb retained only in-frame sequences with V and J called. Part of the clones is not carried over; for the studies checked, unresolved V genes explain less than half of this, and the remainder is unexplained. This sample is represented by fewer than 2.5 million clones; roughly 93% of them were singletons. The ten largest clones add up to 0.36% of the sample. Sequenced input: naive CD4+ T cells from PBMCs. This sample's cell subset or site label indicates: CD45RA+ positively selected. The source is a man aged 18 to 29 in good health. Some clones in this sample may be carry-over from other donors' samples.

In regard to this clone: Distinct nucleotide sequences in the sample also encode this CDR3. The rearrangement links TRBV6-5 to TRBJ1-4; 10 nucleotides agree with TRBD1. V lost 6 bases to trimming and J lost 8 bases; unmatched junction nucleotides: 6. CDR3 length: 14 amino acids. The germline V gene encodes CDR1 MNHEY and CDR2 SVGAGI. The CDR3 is CASSRQGAGEKLFF. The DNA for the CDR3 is TGTGCCAGCAGCCGACAGGGGGCTGGCGAAAAACTGTTTTTT.

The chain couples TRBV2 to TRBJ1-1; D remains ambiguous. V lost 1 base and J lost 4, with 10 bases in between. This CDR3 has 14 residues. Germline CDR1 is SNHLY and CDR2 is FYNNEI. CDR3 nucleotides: TGTGCCAGCAGTGAAGGATACTACGGCACTGAAGCTTTCTTT. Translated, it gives CASSEGYYGTEAFF.

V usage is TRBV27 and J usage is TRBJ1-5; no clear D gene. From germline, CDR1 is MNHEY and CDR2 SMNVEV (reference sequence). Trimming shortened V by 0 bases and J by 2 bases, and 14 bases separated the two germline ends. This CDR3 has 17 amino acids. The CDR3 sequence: CASSLSRDLGRNQPQHF. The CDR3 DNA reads TGTGCCAGCAGTTTATCCCGTGACTTAGGTCGCAATCAGCCCCAGCATTTT.

The CDR3 region has the DNA TGTGCCAGTAGTAGAACCCTCAGGGGACAGGGTGCGTACGAGCAGTACTTC. Its translation: CASSRTLRGQGAYEQYF. The chain employs TRBV19 and TRBJ2-7; 9 bases align to TRBD1. CDR1 LNHDA and CDR2 SQIVND come from the germline V gene (reference sequence). The CDR3 loop spans 17 amino acids. Unmatched junction bases numbered 14, after V lost 4 bases and J lost 4 bases.

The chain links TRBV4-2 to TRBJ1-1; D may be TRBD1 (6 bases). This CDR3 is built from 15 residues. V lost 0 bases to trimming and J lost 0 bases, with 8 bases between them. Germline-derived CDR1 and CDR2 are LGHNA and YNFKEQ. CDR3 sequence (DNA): TGTGCCAGCAGCCAAGATTACAGGGTGAACACTGAAGCTTTCTTT. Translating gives CASSQDYRVNTEAFF.

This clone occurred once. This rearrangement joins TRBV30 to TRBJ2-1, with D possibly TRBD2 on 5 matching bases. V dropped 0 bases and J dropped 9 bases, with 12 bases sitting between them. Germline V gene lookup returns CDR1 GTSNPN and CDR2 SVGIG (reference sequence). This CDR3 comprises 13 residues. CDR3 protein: CAWSVGLRGEQFF. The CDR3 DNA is TGTGCCTGGAGTGTAGGCCTTCGGGGTGAGCAGTTCTTC.

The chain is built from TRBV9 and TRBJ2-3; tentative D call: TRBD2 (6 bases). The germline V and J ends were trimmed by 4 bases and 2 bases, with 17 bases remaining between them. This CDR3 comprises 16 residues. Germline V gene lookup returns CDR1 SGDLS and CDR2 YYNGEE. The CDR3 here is CASSQRASSYTDTQYF. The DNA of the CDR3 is TGTGCCAGCAGCCAGCGGGCCTCCTCCTACACAGATACGCAGTATTTT. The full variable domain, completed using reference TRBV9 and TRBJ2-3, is DSGVTQTPKHLITATGQRVTLRCSPRSGDLSVYWYQQSLDQGLQFLIQYYNGEERAKGNILERFSAQQFPDLHSELNLSSLELGDSALYFCASSQRASSYTDTQYFGPGTRLTVL.

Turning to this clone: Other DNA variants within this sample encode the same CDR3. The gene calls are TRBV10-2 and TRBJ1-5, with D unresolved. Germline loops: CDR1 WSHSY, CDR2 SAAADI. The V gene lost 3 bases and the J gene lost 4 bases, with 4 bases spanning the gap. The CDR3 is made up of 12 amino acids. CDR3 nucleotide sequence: TGCGCCAGCAGTGACCCTAATCAGCCCCAGCATTTT. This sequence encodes CASSDPNQPQHF.

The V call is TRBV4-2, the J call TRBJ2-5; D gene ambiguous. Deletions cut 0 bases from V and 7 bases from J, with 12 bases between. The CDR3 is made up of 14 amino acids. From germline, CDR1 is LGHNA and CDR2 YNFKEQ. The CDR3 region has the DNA TGTGCCAGCAGCCAAGATACCAAGGGCGCGACCCAGTACTTC. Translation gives CASSQDTKGATQYF.

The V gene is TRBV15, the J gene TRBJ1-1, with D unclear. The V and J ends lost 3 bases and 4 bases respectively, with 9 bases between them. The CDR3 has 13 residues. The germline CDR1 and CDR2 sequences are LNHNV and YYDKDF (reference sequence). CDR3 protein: CATSRSRGTEAFF. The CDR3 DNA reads TGTGCCACCAGCAGGTCAAGAGGCACTGAAGCTTTCTTT.

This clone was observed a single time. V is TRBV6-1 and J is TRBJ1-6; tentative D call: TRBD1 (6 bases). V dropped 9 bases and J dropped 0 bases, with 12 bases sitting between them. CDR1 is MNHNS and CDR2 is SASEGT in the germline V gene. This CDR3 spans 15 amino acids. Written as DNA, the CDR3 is TGTGCCAGTCTAACAGGGAGCTCCTATAATTCACCCCTCCACTTT. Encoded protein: CASLTGSSYNSPLHF.

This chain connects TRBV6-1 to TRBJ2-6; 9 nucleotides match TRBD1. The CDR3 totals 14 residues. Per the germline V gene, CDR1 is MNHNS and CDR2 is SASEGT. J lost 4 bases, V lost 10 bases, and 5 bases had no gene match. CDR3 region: CAITGGRGANVLTF. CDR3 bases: TGTGCCATAACAGGGGGCAGGGGGGCCAACGTCCTGACTTTC.

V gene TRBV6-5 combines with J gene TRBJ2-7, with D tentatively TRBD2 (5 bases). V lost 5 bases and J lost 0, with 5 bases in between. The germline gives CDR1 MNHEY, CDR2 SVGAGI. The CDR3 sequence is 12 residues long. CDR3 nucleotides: TGTGCCAGCAGTACTAGCTCCTACGAGCAGTACTTC. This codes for CASSTSSYEQYF.

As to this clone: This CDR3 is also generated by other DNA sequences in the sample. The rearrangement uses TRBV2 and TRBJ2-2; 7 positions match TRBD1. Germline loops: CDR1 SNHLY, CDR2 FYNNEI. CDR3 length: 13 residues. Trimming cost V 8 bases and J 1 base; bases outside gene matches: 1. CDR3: CASGQENTGELFF. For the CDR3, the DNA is TGTGCCAGCGGACAGGAGAACACCGGGGAGCTGTTTTTT.

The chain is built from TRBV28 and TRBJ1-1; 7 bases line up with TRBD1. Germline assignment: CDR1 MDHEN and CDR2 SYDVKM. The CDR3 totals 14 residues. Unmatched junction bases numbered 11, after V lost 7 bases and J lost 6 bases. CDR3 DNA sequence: TGTGCCAGCAACATCAGGGGGTGGATCCCTGAAGCTTTCTTT. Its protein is CASNIRGWIPEAFF.

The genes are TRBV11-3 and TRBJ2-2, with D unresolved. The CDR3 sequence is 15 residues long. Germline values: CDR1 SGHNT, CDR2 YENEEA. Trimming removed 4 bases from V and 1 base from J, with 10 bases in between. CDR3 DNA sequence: TGTGCCAGCAGCTACGGCCTTAGGAACACCGGGGAGCTGTTTTTT. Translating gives CASSYGLRNTGELFF.

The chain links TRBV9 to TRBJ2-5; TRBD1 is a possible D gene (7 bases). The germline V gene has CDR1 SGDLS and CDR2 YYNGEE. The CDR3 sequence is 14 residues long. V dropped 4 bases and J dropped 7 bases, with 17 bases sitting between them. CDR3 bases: TGTGCCAGCAGCCGGAGCGGGCCAGGGGGGACCCAGTACTTC. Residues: CASSRSGPGGTQYF. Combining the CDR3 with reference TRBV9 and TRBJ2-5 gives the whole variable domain DSGVTQTPKHLITATGQRVTLRCSPRSGDLSVYWYQQSLDQGLQFLIQYYNGEERAKGNILERFSAQQFPDLHSELNLSSLELGDSALYFCASSRSGPGGTQYFGPGTRLLVL.

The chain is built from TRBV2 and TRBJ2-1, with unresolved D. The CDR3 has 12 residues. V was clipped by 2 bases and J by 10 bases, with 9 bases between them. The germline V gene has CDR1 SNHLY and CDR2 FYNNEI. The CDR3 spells CASSELAGEQFF. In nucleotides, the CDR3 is TGTGCCAGCAGTGAATTGGCTGGCGAGCAGTTCTTC.

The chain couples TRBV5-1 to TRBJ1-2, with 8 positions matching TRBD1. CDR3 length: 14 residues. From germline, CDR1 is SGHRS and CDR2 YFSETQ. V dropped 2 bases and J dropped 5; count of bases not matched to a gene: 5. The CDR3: CASSLRTGTYGYTF. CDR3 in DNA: TGCGCCAGCAGCTTACGGACAGGGACATATGGCTACACCTTC.

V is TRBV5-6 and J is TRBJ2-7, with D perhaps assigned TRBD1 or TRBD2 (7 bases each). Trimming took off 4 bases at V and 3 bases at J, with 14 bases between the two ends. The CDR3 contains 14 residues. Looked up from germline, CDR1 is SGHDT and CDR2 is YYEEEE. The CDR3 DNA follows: TGTGCCAGCAGCCGAGCGGGACAGTACTACGAGCAGTACTTC. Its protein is CASSRAGQYYEQYF.

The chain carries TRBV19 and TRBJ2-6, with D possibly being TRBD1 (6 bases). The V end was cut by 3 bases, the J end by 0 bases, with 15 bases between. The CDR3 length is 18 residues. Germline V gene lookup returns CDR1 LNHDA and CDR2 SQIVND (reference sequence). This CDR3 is CASSIQQGRLSGANVLTF. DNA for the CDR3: TGTGCCAGTAGTATCCAACAGGGAAGGCTCTCTGGGGCCAACGTCCTGACTTTC. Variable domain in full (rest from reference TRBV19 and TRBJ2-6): DGGITQSPKYLFRKEGQNVTLSCEQNLNHDAMYWYRQDPGQGLRLIYYSQIVNDFQKGDIAEGYSVSREKKESFPLTVTSAQKNPTAFYLCASSIQQGRLSGANVLTFGAGSRLTVL.

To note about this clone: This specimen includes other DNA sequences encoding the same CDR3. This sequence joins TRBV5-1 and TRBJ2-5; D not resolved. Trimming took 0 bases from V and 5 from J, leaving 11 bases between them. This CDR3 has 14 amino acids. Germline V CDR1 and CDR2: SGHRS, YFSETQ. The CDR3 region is CASSLETGRETQYF. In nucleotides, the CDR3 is TGCGCCAGCAGCTTGGAAACCGGGCGGGAGACCCAGTACTTC.

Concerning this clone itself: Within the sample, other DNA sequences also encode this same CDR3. The CDR3 nucleotides read TGTGCCAGTAGTCGACAGGTCCAAGAGACCCAGTACTTC. Translating it yields CASSRQVQETQYF. This sequence joins TRBV6-5 and TRBJ2-5; the D gene is possibly TRBD1 (6 bases). Germline V gene lookup returns CDR1 MNHEY and CDR2 SVGAGI. Deletions cut 9 bases from V and 1 base from J, with 12 bases between. This CDR3 contains 13 residues.

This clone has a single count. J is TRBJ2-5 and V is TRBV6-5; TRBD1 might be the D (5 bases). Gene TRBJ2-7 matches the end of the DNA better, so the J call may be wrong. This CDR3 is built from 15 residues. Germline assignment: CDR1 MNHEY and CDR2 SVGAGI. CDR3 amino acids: CASSYSKSGPYEQYF. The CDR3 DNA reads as TGTGCCAGCAGTTACTCGAAATCAGGGCCCTACGAGCAGTACTTC.

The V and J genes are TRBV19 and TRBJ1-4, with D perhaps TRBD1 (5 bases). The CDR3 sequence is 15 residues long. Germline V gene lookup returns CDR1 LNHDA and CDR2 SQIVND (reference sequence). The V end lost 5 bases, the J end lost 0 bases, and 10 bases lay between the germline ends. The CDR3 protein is CASSGHHTTNEKLFF. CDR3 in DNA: TGTGCCAGTAGTGGACACCACACAACTAATGAAAAACTGTTTTTT.

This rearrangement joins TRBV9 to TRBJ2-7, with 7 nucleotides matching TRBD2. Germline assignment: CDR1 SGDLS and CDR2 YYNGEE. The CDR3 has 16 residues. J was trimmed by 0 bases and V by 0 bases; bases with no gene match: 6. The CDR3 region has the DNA TGTGCCAGCAGCGTAGGGGGAGGGCGACCCTCCTACGAGCAGTACTTC. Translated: CASSVGGGRPSYEQYF. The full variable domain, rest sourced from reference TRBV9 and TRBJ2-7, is DSGVTQTPKHLITATGQRVTLRCSPRSGDLSVYWYQQSLDQGLQFLIQYYNGEERAKGNILERFSAQQFPDLHSELNLSSLELGDSALYFCASSVGGGRPSYEQYFGPGTRLTVT.